A selection of T cell receptor beta chains follows, all from one sample in a study of shared clonotypes between healthy human individuals. Profiled with immunoSEQ multiplex PCR; TCRdb holds only in-frame clones, not every one. The profile shows roughly 2.1 million clones, roughly 91% of them singletons. The sample comprised naive CD8+ T cells from PBMCs. These receptors all stem from a man aged 18 to 29 in good health. Some clones in this sample may be carry-over from other donors' samples. CDR3s leave out the opening cysteine and the closing phenylalanine or tryptophan. Fields, in order: J gene, V gene, CDR3 length, CDR3 protein.

>TRBJ2-7|TRBV4-2|15
ASSQDLFRSPGDEQY
>TRBJ1-2|TRBV7-9|14
ASSLGDQALFGGYT
>TRBJ1-1|TRBV7-9|9
ASSLLGEAF
>TRBJ2-7|TRBV7-9|12
ASSASGTSYEQY
>TRBJ1-2|TRBV13|14
ASSPGQGPIDHGYT
>TRBJ1-1|TRBV2|13
ASSEWRGLNTEAF
>TRBJ1-2|TRBV4-1|14
ASSQAYLTVSYGYT
>TRBJ2-3|TRBV5-6|12
ASSLRLSADTQY
>TRBJ2-7|TRBV4-3|13
ASSQVRDSPYEQY
>TRBJ2-7|TRBV27|13
ASSKEGQAYYEQY
>TRBJ2-1|TRBV5-6|11
ASSLVRANEQF
>TRBJ1-4|TRBV28|12
ASSFPRRGEKLF
>TRBJ1-6|TRBV15|13
ATSSTQGWNSPLH
>TRBJ2-1|TRBV7-9|11
ASTLGGYNEQF
>TRBJ2-7|TRBV28|10
ASNTWVYEQY
>TRBJ2-7|TRBV9|12
ASSVGGEDYEQY
>TRBJ1-5|TRBV6-5|13
ASSTRSDSNQPQH
>TRBJ1-5|TRBV15|12
ATSDRGNNQPQH
>TRBJ2-7|TRBV7-9|12
ATDRQDYSYEQY
>TRBJ2-7|TRBV15|14
ATSRDKATGWYEQY
>TRBJ2-2|TRBV5-5|12
ASPIRLPWLELF
>TRBJ2-7|TRBV13|16
ASSSRNLGLGVVGEQY
>TRBJ1-2|TRBV7-9|11
ASSLEKSYGYT
>TRBJ2-1|TRBV7-9|13
ASSPRAGVGNEQF
>TRBJ2-3|TRBV5-6|13
ASSLSPGGTDTQY